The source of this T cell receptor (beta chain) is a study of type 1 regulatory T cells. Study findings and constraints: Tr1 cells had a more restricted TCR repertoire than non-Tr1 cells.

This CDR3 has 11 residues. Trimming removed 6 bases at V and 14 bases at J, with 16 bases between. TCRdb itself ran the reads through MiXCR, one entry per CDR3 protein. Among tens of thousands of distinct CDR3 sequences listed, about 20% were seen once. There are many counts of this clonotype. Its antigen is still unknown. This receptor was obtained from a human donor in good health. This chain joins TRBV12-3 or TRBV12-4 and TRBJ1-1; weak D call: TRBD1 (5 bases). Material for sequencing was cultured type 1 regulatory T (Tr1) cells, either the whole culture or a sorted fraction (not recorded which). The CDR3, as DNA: TGTGCCAGCAGGGATCCGGGACGTTTCTTCTTT. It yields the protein CASRDPGRFFF.